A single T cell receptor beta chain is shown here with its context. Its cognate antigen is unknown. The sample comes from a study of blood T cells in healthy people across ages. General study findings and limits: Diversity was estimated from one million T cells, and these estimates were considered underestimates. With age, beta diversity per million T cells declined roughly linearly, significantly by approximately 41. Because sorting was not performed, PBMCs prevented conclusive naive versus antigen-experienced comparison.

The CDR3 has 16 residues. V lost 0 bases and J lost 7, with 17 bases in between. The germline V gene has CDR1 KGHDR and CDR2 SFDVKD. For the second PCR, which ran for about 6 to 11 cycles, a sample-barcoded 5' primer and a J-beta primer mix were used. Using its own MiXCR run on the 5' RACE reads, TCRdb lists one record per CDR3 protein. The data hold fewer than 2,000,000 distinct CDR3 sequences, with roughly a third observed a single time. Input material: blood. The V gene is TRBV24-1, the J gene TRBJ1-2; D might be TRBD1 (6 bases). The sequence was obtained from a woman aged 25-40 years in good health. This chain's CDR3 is CATSDLSTGASGGYTF. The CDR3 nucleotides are TGTGCCACCAGTGATTTGTCGACAGGCGCCTCGGGTGGCTACACCTTC.